This TCR beta chain was retrieved from a study of identical twins. The study's findings and limits: Clonotypes of the beta chain that were abundant in cord blood carried fewer insertions (memory repertoires showed none).

The table lists this clonotype with many counts. The antigen is unknown. MiXCR was run by TCRdb on the 5' RACE reads, yielding one entry per CDR3 protein. The sample lists approximately 500,000 distinct CDR3 sequences, roughly 15% occurring once. This sample was shared with a second study, whose subject was yellow fever vaccine responses in identical twins. That report adds: Twins' vaccine T cell responses were reported to seem partly convergent and partly personalized.

This TCR came from a woman aged 18-30 years in good health. The sample comprised CD4+ T cells sorted from blood.

The CDR3 protein is CASTGSVSNQPQHF. The CDR3 DNA reads TGTGCCAGCACGGGTAGCGTATCCAATCAGCCCCAGCATTTT. This sequence joins TRBV2 and TRBJ1-5, with D hard to call. V was pared by 7 bases and J by 3 bases, with 13 bases between. Germline CDR1 and CDR2: SNHLY and FYNNEI. This CDR3 has 14 residues.